These T cell receptor beta chains were read from a single sample in a study of control samples from healthy donors and cancer patients. Method: immunoSEQ multiplex PCR; TCRdb's copy keeps in-frame clones and lacks some. The sample has fewer than 25,000 clones, roughly 80% seen once. Sequenced sample: PBMCs. These receptors were taken from a man in his fifties or sixties with head and neck cancer. Each CDR3 is given with its conserved first and last residue. The D gene is left open where the match is weak. Where a row states a size, it is once, few, many or the class of an expanded clone; other rows omit it.

j_call clone_size v_call d_call cdr3_nt cdr3_aa
TRBJ2-2 once TRBV3-1/TRBV3-2 - TGTGCCAGCAGCCCGAACACCGGGGAGCTGTTTTTT CASSPNTGELFF
TRBJ2-7 - TRBV4-1 - TGCGCCAGCAGCACCCGATGGGGGAAGGACGAGCAGTACTTC CASSTRWGKDEQYF
TRBJ1-2 - TRBV30 - TGTGCCTGGAGTGTAGGGGGCTATGGCTACACCTTC CAWSVGGYGYTF
TRBJ1-1 - TRBV2 TRBD1 TGTGCCAGCAGTGACAGGGGGCGCAGGGTCGCTGAAGCTTTCTTT CASSDRGRRVAEAFF
TRBJ2-7 - TRBV3-1/TRBV3-2 - TGTGCCAGCAATCGCGGGGGCTACTACGAGCAGTACTTC CASNRGGYYEQYF
TRBJ1-2 - TRBV15 - TGTGCCACCAGCAGAGATTTAGGGGCCGGCTACACCTTC CATSRDLGAGYTF
TRBJ2-7 - TRBV28 - TGTGCCAGCAGTACTTTCGGGTCCCCAAAGGCTTCTTACGAGCAGTACTTC CASSTFGSPKASYEQYF
TRBJ1-2 - TRBV4-3 TRBD1 TGCGCCAGCAGCCAAGATACATGGACAGGTTTTATTGGAGACTATGGCTACACCTTC CASSQDTWTGFIGDYGYTF
TRBJ1-4 - TRBV6-1 - TGTGCCAGCAGTGTTGCAGGGGTTGGAACTAATGAAAAACTGTTTTTT CASSVAGVGTNEKLFF
TRBJ2-4 - TRBV27 - TGTGCCAGCAGTTTTTCTGGACAGCAAACTCAGTACTTC CASSFSGQQTQYF
TRBJ1-2 - TRBV5-8 - TGTGCCAGCAGCTTGGTTTGGGCCGGCTACACCTTC CASSLVWAGYTF
TRBJ2-1 once TRBV9 - TGTGCCAGCAGCGCCTCGTTTGGGAATGAGCAGTTCTTC CASSASFGNEQFF
TRBJ2-1 - TRBV28 - TGTGCCAGCAGGAACCTTACAGCTCACAATGAGCAGTTCTTC CASRNLTAHNEQFF
TRBJ2-7 - TRBV10-3 - TGTGCCATCAGTGAGTCAGGGGGCTCCTACGAGCAGTACTTC CAISESGGSYEQYF
TRBJ1-2 - TRBV6-5 TRBD1 TGTGCCAGCAGGGGACAGACTAACTATGGCTACACCTTC CASRGQTNYGYTF
TRBJ2-3 - TRBV29-1 - TGCAGCGTTGAAGACCCCCGGGGGCTTTTCACAGATACGCAGTATTTT CSVEDPRGLFTDTQYF